The 12 T cell receptor beta chains below were found in one sample sequenced in a study of blood T cells in healthy people across ages. A J-beta primer mix and a sample-barcoded 5' primer were used in a second PCR of roughly 7 to 12 cycles. A single record per CDR3 protein comes from TCRdb applying MiXCR to the 5' RACE reads. The sample has about 680,000 distinct CDR3 sequences, 45% to 50% seen once. Sequencing was carried out using blood. The receptors stem from a woman aged 55 to 70 in good health.

This chain links TRBV28 with TRBJ2-1; TRBD2 matches at 9 bases. Judging by the DNA end, TRBJ2-7 fits better; the J call may be wrong. CDR3 length: 13 amino acids. Per the germline V gene, CDR1 is MDHEN and CDR2 is SYDVKM. The CDR3 nucleotides are TGTGCCGGGGGGACTAGCTCCTACAATGAGCAGTACTTC. This gives the protein CAGGTSSYNEQYF.

The genes are TRBV20-1 and TRBJ2-3, with 8 bases that match TRBD1. V dropped 7 bases and J dropped 4; count of bases not matched to a gene: 10. This CDR3 is 14 amino acids long. CDR1 is DFQATT and CDR2 is SNEGSKA in the germline V gene (reference sequence). The CDR3 protein is CSVVRGREADTQYF. Here the CDR3 DNA reads TGCAGTGTGGTCAGGGGGCGCGAGGCAGATACGCAGTATTTT.

The rearrangement links TRBV20-1 to TRBJ2-1; TRBD2 is a possible D gene (5 bases). Germline V gives CDR1 DFQATT, CDR2 SNEGSKA (reference sequence). This CDR3 is built from 12 residues. The V end lost 3 bases, the J end lost 9 bases, and 12 bases lay between the germline ends. CDR3 sequence (DNA): TGCAGTGCTAGCGGGAATGGACGTGAGCAGTTCTTC. Its translation: CSASGNGREQFF.

This clonotype was detected a few times. The chain's CDR3 is CSASESNEQFF. CDR3 coding DNA: TGCAGTGCTAGCGAGTCCAATGAGCAGTTCTTC. This rearrangement joins TRBV20-1 to TRBJ2-1; no clear D. This CDR3 has 11 amino acids. Germline values: CDR1 DFQATT, CDR2 SNEGSKA (reference sequence). V was trimmed by 3 bases and J by 6 bases, leaving 6 bases between them.

The V call is TRBV20-1, the J call TRBJ1-2, with a weak D call TRBD1 (6 bases). The germline V gene has CDR1 DFQATT and CDR2 SNEGSKA (reference sequence). The CDR3 runs 13 residues. The germline V and J ends were trimmed by 3 bases and 4 bases, with 12 bases remaining between them. The CDR3 DNA sequence: TGCAGTGCTAGGAAATCAGGGGTCTATGGCTACACCTTC. Its translation is CSARKSGVYGYTF.

The genes are TRBV30 and TRBJ2-5; the match to TRBD1 covers 8 bases. Trimming took 2 bases from V and 2 from J; bases not matched to a gene: 7. The CDR3 totals 15 residues. Germline V gene sequence: CDR1 GTSNPN, CDR2 SVGIG (reference sequence). CDR3 bases: TGTGCCTGGAGTCCCGCCGGGACAGGTCAAGAGACCCAGTACTTC. This translates into CAWSPAGTGQETQYF.

The chain employs TRBV27 and TRBJ1-4, with D uncertain. V was pared by 4 bases and J by 5 bases, with 14 bases between. This CDR3 is built from 15 residues. Germline V CDR1 and CDR2: MNHEY, SMNVEV (reference sequence). The CDR3 bases are TGTGCCAGCAGTTCTCCGGACGGCACGAATGAAAAACTGTTTTTT. Its protein is CASSSPDGTNEKLFF.

The chain has TRBV10-3 and TRBJ2-3; 9 positions match TRBD2. V lost 7 bases to trimming and J lost 5 bases; unmatched junction nucleotides: 13. This CDR3 has 16 residues. Per germline, CDR1 ENHRY and CDR2 SYGVKD. CDR3 sequence reads: CAIKSSAGGVKDTQYF. The CDR3 bases are TGTGCCATCAAGTCTTCCGCGGGGGGGGTTAAAGATACGCAGTATTTT.

This clonotype occurred many times. The genes are TRBV4-2 and TRBJ1-2; D unresolved. This CDR3 comprises 12 residues. V gave up 1 base and J gave up 3 bases, with 3 bases separating them. Germline V lookup: CDR1 LGHNA, CDR2 YNFKEQ. This CDR3 is CASSQGDYGYTF. The DNA for the CDR3 is TGTGCCAGCAGCCAAGGGGACTATGGCTACACCTTC.

This chain connects TRBV2 to TRBJ2-7, with D uncertain. Trimming removed 3 bases from V and 3 bases from J, with 9 bases in between. This CDR3 is built from 13 residues. Germline CDR1 SNHLY, CDR2 FYNNEI. The DNA for the CDR3 is TGTGCCAGCAGTGAGATGGTCCGCTACGAGCAGTACTTC. Translation gives CASSEMVRYEQYF.

V and J are TRBV19 and TRBJ2-3; D possibly corresponds to TRBD1 (5 bases). V lost 5 bases to trimming and J lost 5 bases, with 20 bases between them. Per germline, CDR1 LNHDA and CDR2 SQIVND (reference sequence). This CDR3 has 16 amino acids. CDR3 amino acids: CASSVVGHGYEDTQYF. The CDR3, as DNA: TGTGCCAGTAGTGTAGTTGGACACGGATATGAAGATACGCAGTATTTT.

V is TRBV9 and J is TRBJ2-3; 9 bases map to TRBD2. V was pared by 3 bases and J by 6 bases, with 2 bases of the junction left unmatched. In germline, CDR1 is SGDLS, CDR2 YYNGEE. The length of the CDR3 is 13 residues. Here the CDR3 DNA reads TGTGCCAGCAGCGACGGACTAGCGGATACGCAGTATTTT. Translated: CASSDGLADTQYF.